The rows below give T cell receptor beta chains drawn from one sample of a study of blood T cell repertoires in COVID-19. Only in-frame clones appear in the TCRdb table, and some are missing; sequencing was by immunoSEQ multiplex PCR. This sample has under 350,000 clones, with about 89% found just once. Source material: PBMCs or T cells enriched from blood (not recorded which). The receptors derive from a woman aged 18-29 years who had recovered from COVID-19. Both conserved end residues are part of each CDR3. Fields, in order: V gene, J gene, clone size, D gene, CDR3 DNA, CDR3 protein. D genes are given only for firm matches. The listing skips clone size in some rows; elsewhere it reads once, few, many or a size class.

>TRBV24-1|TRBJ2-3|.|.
TGTGCCACCAGTGACCCTTGGCGGGATGGGGCAGATACGCAGTATTTT
CATSDPWRDGADTQYF
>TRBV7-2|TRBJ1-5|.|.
TGTGCCAGCAGCCAGGGACACCATAGCAATCAGCCCCAGCATTTT
CASSQGHHSNQPQHF
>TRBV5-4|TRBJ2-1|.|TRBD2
TGTGCCAGCAGCCCCACTAGCGGGGGGGCCTCCTACAATGAGCAGTTCTTC
CASSPTSGGASYNEQFF
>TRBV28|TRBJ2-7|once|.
TGTGCCACCTGGCAGGCCAACTACGAGCAGTACTTC
CATWQANYEQYF
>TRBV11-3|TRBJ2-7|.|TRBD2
TGTGCCAGCAGCCGACTAGCGGGGGCGCCGAACTCCTACGAGCAGTACTTC
CASSRLAGAPNSYEQYF
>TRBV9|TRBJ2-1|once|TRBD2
TGTGCCAGCAGCGCGAGGAGGGGGACTAGCGGGTTCTACAATGAGCAGTTCTTC
CASSARRGTSGFYNEQFF
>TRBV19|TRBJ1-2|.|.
TGTGCCAGTAGTTCCTTCACTCCCGCGGCGGACCCAAAGGGGCTGAACTATGGCTACACCTTC
CASSSFTPAADPKGLNYGYTF
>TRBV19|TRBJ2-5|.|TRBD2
TGTGCCAGTACTAGCGGGATTCAAGAGACCCAGTACTTC
CASTSGIQETQYF
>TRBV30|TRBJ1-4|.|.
TGTGCCGGGATGGAGACAGGTCGAATGCTCAAACTGTTTTTT
CAGMETGRMLKLFF
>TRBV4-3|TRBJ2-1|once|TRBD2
TGCGCCAGCAGCCAAGGGAGCGGGGTCTACAATGAGCAGTTCTTC
CASSQGSGVYNEQFF
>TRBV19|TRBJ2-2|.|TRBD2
TGTGCCAGTAGTATACGCAGCGGGAGTGGGGAAACCGGGGAGCTGTTTTTT
CASSIRSGSGETGELFF
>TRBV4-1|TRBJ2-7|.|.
TGCGCCAGCAGCCAAGAGTTAGGAGGGGCGCGGAGATACGAGCAGTACTTC
CASSQELGGARRYEQYF
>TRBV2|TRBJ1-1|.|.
TGTGCCAGCGGGTCGGAGGGGATTGGCACTGAAGCTTTCTTT
CASGSEGIGTEAFF